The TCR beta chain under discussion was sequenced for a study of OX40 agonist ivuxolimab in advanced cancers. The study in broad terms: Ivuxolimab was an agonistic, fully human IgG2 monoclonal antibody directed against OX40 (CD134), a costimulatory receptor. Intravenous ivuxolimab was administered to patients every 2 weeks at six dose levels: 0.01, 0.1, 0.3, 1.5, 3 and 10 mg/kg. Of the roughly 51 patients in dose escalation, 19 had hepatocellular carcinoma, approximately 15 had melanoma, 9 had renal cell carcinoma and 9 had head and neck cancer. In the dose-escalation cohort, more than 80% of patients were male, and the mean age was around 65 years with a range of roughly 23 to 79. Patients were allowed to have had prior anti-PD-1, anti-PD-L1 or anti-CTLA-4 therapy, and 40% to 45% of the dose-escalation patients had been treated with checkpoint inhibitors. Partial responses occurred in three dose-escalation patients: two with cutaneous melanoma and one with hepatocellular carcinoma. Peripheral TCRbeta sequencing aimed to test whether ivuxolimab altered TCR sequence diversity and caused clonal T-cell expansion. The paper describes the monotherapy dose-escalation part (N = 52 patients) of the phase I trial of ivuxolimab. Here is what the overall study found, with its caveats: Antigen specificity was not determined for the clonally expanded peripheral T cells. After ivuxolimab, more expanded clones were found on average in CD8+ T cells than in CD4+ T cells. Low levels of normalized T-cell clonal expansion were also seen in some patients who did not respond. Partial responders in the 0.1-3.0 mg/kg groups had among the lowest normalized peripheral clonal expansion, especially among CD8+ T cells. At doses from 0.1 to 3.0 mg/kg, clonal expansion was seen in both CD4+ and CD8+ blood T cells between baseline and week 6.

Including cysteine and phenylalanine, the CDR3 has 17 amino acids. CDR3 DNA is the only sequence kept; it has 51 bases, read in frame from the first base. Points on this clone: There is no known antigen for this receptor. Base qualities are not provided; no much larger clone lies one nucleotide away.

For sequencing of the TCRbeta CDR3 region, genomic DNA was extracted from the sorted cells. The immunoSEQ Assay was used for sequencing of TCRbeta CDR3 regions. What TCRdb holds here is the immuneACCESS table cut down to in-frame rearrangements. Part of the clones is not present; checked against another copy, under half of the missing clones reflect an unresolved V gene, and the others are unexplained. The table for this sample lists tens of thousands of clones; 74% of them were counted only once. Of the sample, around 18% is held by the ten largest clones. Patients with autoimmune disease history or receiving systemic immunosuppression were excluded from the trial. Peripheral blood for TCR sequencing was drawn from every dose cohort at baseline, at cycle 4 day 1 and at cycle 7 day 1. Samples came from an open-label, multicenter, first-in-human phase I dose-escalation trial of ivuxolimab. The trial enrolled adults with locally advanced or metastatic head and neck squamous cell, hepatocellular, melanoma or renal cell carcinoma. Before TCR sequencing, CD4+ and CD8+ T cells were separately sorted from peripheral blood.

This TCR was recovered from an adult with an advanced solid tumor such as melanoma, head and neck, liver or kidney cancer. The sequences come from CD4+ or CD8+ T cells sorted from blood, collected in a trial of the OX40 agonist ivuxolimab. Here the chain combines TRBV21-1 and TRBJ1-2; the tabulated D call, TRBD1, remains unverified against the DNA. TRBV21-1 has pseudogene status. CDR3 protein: CASSKDRGRIRLNGYTF. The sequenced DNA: TGTGCCAGCAGCAAGGACAGGGGGCGAATTAGGCTGAATGGCTACACCTTC.